This TCR beta chain derives from a study of blood T cell repertoires in COVID-19. Study-level background: Donors in the United States, Italy and Spain gave samples during acute or convalescent COVID-19. Sample material is recorded as cDNA or gDNA derived from T cells, B-cell-depleted T cells, or PBMCs.

In its sample, this clone was seen a few times. Per the original data handling: Scientists estimated how many nucleated cells there were by amplifying reference gene primers. Method: immunoSEQ multiplex PCR; TCRdb's copy keeps in-frame clones and lacks some. The V and J calls and clone size were taken over from that table, and D and trimming were inferred from the DNA. The sample carries about 130,000 clones, 60% to 80% recorded once. Germline assignment: CDR1 LNHDA and CDR2 SQIVND (reference sequence). The CDR3 has 12 residues. The ends were cut back, 5 bases at V and 5 bases at J, with 9 bases in the middle.

The material sequenced was peripheral blood. V is TRBV19 and J is TRBJ1-1; unclear D gene. The clonotype was recovered from a woman aged 70 to 79 with acute or convalescent COVID-19. CDR3 sequence: CASSHGVTEAFF. The CDR3, as DNA: TGTGCCAGTAGTCACGGTGTAACTGAAGCTTTCTTT.